The entry that follows covers one T cell receptor beta chain sequence. Antigen specificity is unknown. The length of the CDR3 is 13 residues. The V gene lost 7 bases and the J gene lost 6 bases, with 15 bases spanning the gap. Germline-derived CDR1 and CDR2 are SNHLY and FYNNEI. This sample was taken from a study of siplizumab effects on memory and regulatory T cells. Points from the study as a whole: Suppressive capability of dividing Tregs from siplizumab cultures went unverified. Mappable alloreactive CD4+ clones were on average around 69% Treg-derived with siplizumab, less than 30% in controls. A minor fraction of alloreactive clones, and no more, mapped to unstimulated subsets.

Per individual sample, 9.9 x 10^4 or so TCR templates were assayed. Sequencing used immunoSEQ multiplex PCR; TCRdb keeps in-frame clones, though not all of them. The data contain 97,000 or so clones, more than 85% of them seen just once; the ten biggest clones take up around 1.1%. What was sequenced was CD4+ T cells sorted from blood. This chain joins TRBV2 and TRBJ1-1; maybe TRBD1 (6 bases). This TCR came from a human donor in good health. For the CDR3, the DNA is TGTGCCAGCATACAGGGAGGGGTCCCTGAAGCTTTCTTT. Translation: CASIQGGVPEAFF.